One and the same sample provided the 18 T cell receptor beta chains below, sequenced in a study of T-cell reconstitution after alpha-beta-depleted transplantation in children. Researchers prepared the TCRbeta library using unique molecular identifiers, the study reports. TCRdb ran MiXCR on the PCR reads and lists one entry per CDR3 protein. The sample carries about 290,000 distinct CDR3 sequences, 9.5% to 13% recorded once. Sequencing used PBMCs, obtained before TCRalphabeta/CD19-depleted stem cell transplant. These receptors originate from a boy in the first two years of life with acute myeloid leukemia, due to receive a stem cell transplant.

The sample holds many counts of this clonotype. The chain links TRBV20-1 to TRBJ2-7, with D tentatively TRBD1 or TRBD2 (5 bases each). The CDR3 has 15 amino acids. Germline loops: CDR1 DFQATT, CDR2 SNEGSKA (reference sequence). Trimming left V 6 bases short and J 7 bases short, with 25 bases between. In DNA, the CDR3 is TGCAGTGCCTCACCCCCCTCGGGGCCGTTCGGGGAGCAGTACTTC. It codes for CSASPPSGPFGEQYF.

This clonotype was detected many times. This chain uses TRBV20-1 with TRBJ2-7; TRBD2 matches at 10 bases. CDR3 length equals 16 residues. V lost 0 bases, J lost 0 bases, and 5 bases stayed unmatched. Germline CDR1 reads DFQATT; CDR2 reads SNEGSKA (reference sequence). The CDR3 loop is CSAREWASGSSYEQYF. Written as DNA, the CDR3 is TGCAGTGCTAGAGAGTGGGCTAGCGGGAGCTCCTACGAGCAGTACTTC.

A few counts support this clonotype. V is TRBV28 and J is TRBJ2-5; 10 bases map to TRBD1. From germline, CDR1 is MDHEN and CDR2 SYDVKM. CDR3 length equals 14 residues. Trimming at V came to 8 bases and at J to 1 base, leaving 4 bases not matched to a gene. CDR3: CASRDRGLQETQYF. The CDR3 coding sequence is TGTGCCAGCCGGGACAGGGGTCTCCAAGAGACCCAGTACTTC. Based on the CDR3 plus reference TRBV28 and TRBJ2-5, the full variable domain is DVKVTQSSRYLVKRTGEKVFLECVQDMDHENMFWYRQDPGLGLRLIYFSYDVKMKEKGDIPEGYSVSREKKERFSLILESASTNQTSMYLCASRDRGLQETQYFGPGTRLLVL.

The sample holds many counts of this clonotype. The chain employs TRBV7-2 and TRBJ2-1, with a possible D match to TRBD1 (7 bases). V was cut by 2 bases and J by 3 bases, with 17 bases left in between. The CDR3 is made up of 17 amino acids. CDR1 SGHTA and CDR2 FQGNSA come from the germline V gene. CDR3: CASSLRRQGGLYNEQFF. CDR3 DNA: TGTGCCAGCAGCTTAAGGCGGCAGGGGGGTCTCTACAATGAGCAGTTCTTC.

Ten or more counts support this clonotype. CDR3 bases: TGTGCCAGCAGTTTCCCCCAGCGGGCGGGCCCCTACGAGCAGTACTTC. Its translation: CASSFPQRAGPYEQYF. The chain uses TRBV28 and TRBJ2-7, with D perhaps TRBD2 (6 bases). In germline, CDR1 is MDHEN, CDR2 SYDVKM. V was shortened by 3 bases and J by 2 bases, with 17 bases between the two germline ends. CDR3 size: 16 residues. The entire variable domain, with the rest obtained from reference TRBV28 and TRBJ2-7, is as follows: DVKVTQSSRYLVKRTGEKVFLECVQDMDHENMFWYRQDPGLGLRLIYFSYDVKMKEKGDIPEGYSVSREKKERFSLILESASTNQTSMYLCASSFPQRAGPYEQYFGPGTRLTVT.

About this clonotype itself: Just one base apart from a much larger clone, this may be a read error. The chain is built from TRBV12-3 or TRBV12-4 and TRBJ1-1; no firm D call. Trimming stripped 11 bases from V and 1 base from J, with 14 bases between. This CDR3 has 13 residues. The CDR3 protein is CARGREGNTEAFF. Written as DNA, the CDR3 is TGTGCCCGCGGTAGGGAGGGGAACACTGAAGCTTTCTTT.

Ten or more counts support this clonotype. The chain recombines TRBV9 with TRBJ2-3, with TRBD2 as a possible D gene (5 bases). The length of the CDR3 is 12 residues. Trimming left V 5 bases short and J 4 bases short, with 8 bases between. Germline values: CDR1 SGDLS, CDR2 YYNGEE. CDR3 sequence reads: CASSWGADTQYF. In nucleotides, the CDR3 is TGTGCCAGCAGTTGGGGAGCAGATACGCAGTATTTT. Complete variable domain (other parts from reference TRBV9 and TRBJ2-3): DSGVTQTPKHLITATGQRVTLRCSPRSGDLSVYWYQQSLDQGLQFLIQYYNGEERAKGNILERFSAQQFPDLHSELNLSSLELGDSALYFCASSWGADTQYFGPGTRLTVL.

A word on this clonotype: An end of the junction differs from the germline gene, which may be a read error. The CDR3 nucleotides read TGCAGTGCTGGAGATGGGGCTAGCGGGAGGAGGGATACGCAGTATTTT. Its translation: CSAGDGASGRRDTQYF. The chain recombines TRBV20-1 with TRBJ2-3; TRBD2 matches at 11 bases. The CDR3 sequence is 16 residues long. Germline V gene lookup returns CDR1 DFQATT and CDR2 SNEGSKA (reference sequence).

In its sample, this clonotype was seen many times. This chain links TRBV6-4 with TRBJ2-1, with 7 bases that match TRBD1. CDR1 MRHNA and CDR2 SNTAGT come from the germline V gene. Trimming at V came to 2 bases and at J to 5 bases, leaving 3 bases not matched to a gene. This CDR3 is 14 amino acids long. Here the CDR3 DNA reads TGTGCCAGCAGTGACGGGACAGAAAACAATGAGCAGTTCTTC. Translated, it gives CASSDGTENNEQFF.

This clonotype was recorded a few times. The chain links TRBV11-3 to TRBJ2-7, with no clear D. Looked up from germline, CDR1 is SGHNT and CDR2 is YENEEA. Deletions cut 3 bases from V and 3 bases from J, with 15 bases between. CDR3 length: 15 amino acids. DNA of the CDR3: TGTGCCAGCAGCTTGGGCTTGAGTAGTAGCTACGAGCAGTACTTC. Translated, it gives CASSLGLSSSYEQYF.

Many counts were recorded for this clonotype. The V call is TRBV20-1, the J call TRBJ1-4; tentatively, D is TRBD1 (6 bases). Germline assignment: CDR1 DFQATT and CDR2 SNEGSKA (reference sequence). Trimming cost V 0 bases and J 7 bases, with 9 bases left between them. CDR3 length equals 13 residues. The CDR3 loop reads CSAREGAVEKLFF. DNA for the CDR3: TGCAGTGCTAGAGAGGGGGCAGTTGAAAAACTGTTTTTT.

This clonotype was observed many times. V and J are TRBV12-3 or TRBV12-4 and TRBJ2-5; 9 positions agree with TRBD1. The CDR3 is 16 amino acids. The J segment lost 1 base and the V segment lost 5 bases, leaving 8 bases of the junction unmatched. The CDR3 DNA reads as TGTGCCAGCAGTCCCGTGAGGACAGGGGCCCAAGAGACCCAGTACTTC. Translation: CASSPVRTGAQETQYF.

This chain connects TRBV6-5 to TRBJ2-2; 8 bases align to TRBD1. Germline loops: CDR1 MNHEY, CDR2 SVGAGI. The V segment lost 4 bases and the J segment 6 bases; nucleotides outside the gene matches: 10. This CDR3 is 16 amino acids long. CDR3 in amino acids: CASSLVRTGRPGELFF. In DNA, the CDR3 is TGTGCCAGCAGTTTGGTTAGGACAGGGAGACCCGGGGAGCTGTTTTTT.

This clonotype has a count of ten or more. The chain combines TRBV20-1 with TRBJ2-3; D is possibly TRBD2 (5 bases). The CDR3 totals 16 residues. The germline CDR1 and CDR2 sequences are DFQATT and SNEGSKA (reference sequence). Trimming took 1 base from V and 2 from J, leaving 16 bases between them. CDR3 coding DNA: TGCAGTGCTAGAGCAAGTCGGAGGCTAACCACAGATACGCAGTATTTT. It is translated as CSARASRRLTTDTQYF.

J is TRBJ1-2 and V is TRBV11-2, with D unclear. The CDR3 extends over 13 amino acids. The V end lost 4 bases, the J end lost 0 bases, and 6 bases lay between the germline ends. Germline-derived CDR1 and CDR2 are SGHAT and FQNNGV. The CDR3 loop is CASSSAANYGYTF. Written as DNA, the CDR3 is TGTGCCAGCAGCTCCGCCGCTAACTATGGCTACACCTTC.

Only a few counts were recorded for this clonotype. The rearrangement joins TRBV5-6 to TRBJ2-7; D gene ambiguous. The CDR3 totals 15 residues. Germline values: CDR1 SGHDT, CDR2 YYEEEE. Trimming removed 1 base from V and 1 base from J, with 12 bases in between. In DNA, the CDR3 is TGTGCCAGCAGCTTGATCTCTAAACCATCCTACGAGCAGTACTTC. Its protein is CASSLISKPSYEQYF.

This clonotype was seen at least ten times. V and J are TRBV10-3 and TRBJ2-1; tentatively, D is TRBD1 (6 bases). This CDR3 region has 14 residues. V gave up 4 bases and J gave up 4 bases, with 11 bases separating them. From germline, CDR1 is ENHRY and CDR2 SYGVKD. This CDR3 is CAISGRDKYNEQFF. CDR3 in DNA: TGTGCCATCAGTGGCCGGGACAAATACAATGAGCAGTTCTTC.

The chain employs TRBV11-2 and TRBJ1-2; 11 nucleotides match TRBD1. The CDR3 spans 19 residues. Germline V gene data show CDR1 as SGHAT and CDR2 as FQNNGV. V lost 7 bases, J lost 4 bases, and 20 bases stayed unmatched. As DNA, the CDR3 is TGTGCCAGCAAATTGACCCTCCAGGGACAGGGGGTTTGCGGCTATGGCTACACCTTC. Residues: CASKLTLQGQGVCGYGYTF.